This TCR beta chain stems from a study of Graves' ophthalmopathy and Graves' hyperthyroidism. Study-wide context: The study drew peripheral blood at initial diagnosis, before any treatment.

J gave up 2 bases and V 6 bases, and 7 bases lay outside the gene matches. The CDR3 sequence is 15 residues long. The study amplified TCR beta CDR3 regions using RNA transcripts. HTBI-primed first-round RT-PCR preceded second-round multiplex PCR. TCRdb ran MiXCR on the multiplex PCR reads and lists one entry per CDR3 protein. The data contain approximately 210,000 distinct CDR3 sequences, under 30% of them singletons. Donors with ophthalmopathy: moderate-to-severe activity, CAS ≥3, NOSPECS ≥4, duration under 3 months. Serum thyroxine and TRAb, along with clinical symptoms, thyroid ultrasound and orbital computed tomography, were what diagnosis relied on. A roughly 10 ml volume of fresh peripheral blood provided the PBMCs. This clonotype has just a few counts.

The chain joins TRBV12-3 or TRBV12-4 to TRBJ2-5, with 9 bases fitting TRBD2. The sequence derives from a man aged 50 to 59 with Graves' ophthalmopathy. Source material: peripheral blood. CDR3 protein: CASRPGTSRQETQYF. CDR3 nucleotide sequence: TGTGCCAGCAGGCCCGGGACTAGCAGACAAGAGACCCAGTACTTC.